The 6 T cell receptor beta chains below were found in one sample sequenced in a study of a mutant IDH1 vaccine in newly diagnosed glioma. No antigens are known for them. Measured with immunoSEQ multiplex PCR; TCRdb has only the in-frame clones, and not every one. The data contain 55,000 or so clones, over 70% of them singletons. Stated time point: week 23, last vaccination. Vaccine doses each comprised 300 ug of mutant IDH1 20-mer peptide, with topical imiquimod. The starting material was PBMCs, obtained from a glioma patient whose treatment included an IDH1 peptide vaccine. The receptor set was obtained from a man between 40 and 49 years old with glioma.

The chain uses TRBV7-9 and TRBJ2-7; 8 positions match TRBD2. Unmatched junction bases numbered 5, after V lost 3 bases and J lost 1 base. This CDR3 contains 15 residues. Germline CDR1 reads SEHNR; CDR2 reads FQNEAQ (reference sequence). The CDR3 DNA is TGTGCCAGCAGCTTGGGCGGGGGGAAGTCCTACGAGCAGTACTTC. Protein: CASSLGGGKSYEQYF.

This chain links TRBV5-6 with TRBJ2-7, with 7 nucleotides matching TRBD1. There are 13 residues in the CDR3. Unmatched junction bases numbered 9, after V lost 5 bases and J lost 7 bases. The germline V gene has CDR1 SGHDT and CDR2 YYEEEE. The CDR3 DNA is TGTGCCAGCAGACGGGCAGGGGGTCGGGAGCAGTACTTC. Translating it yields CASRRAGGREQYF.

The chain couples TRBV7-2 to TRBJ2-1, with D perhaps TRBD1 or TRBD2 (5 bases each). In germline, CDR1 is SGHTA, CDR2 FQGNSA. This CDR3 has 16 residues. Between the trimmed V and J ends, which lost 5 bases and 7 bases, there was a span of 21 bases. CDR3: CASSPTPGRWGNEQFF. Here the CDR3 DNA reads TGTGCCAGCAGCCCGACCCCCGGGCGGTGGGGGAATGAGCAGTTCTTC.

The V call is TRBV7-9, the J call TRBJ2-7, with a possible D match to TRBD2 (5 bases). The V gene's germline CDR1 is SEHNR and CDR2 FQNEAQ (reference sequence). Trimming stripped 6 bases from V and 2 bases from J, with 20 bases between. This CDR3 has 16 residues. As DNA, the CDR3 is TGTGCCAGCAGGAGAGACGAGGGTCAAAGCCCCTACGAGCAGTACTTC. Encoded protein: CASRRDEGQSPYEQYF.

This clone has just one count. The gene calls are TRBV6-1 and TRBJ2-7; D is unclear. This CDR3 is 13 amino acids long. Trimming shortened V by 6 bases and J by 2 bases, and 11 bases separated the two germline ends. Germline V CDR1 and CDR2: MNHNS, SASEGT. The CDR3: CASRAAQPYEQYF. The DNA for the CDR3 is TGTGCCAGCAGGGCAGCGCAACCCTACGAGCAGTACTTC.

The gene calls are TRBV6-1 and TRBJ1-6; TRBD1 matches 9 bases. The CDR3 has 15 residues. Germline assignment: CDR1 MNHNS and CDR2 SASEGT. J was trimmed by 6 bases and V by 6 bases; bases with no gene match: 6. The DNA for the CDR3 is TGTGCCAGCAGATCCTCGGGACAGGGTAATTCACCCCTCCACTTT. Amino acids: CASRSSGQGNSPLHF.